This section outlines one T cell receptor beta chain sequence together with its context. The data are from a study of shared clonotypes between healthy human individuals. Overall study: CD4 naive and CD4 memory each took three plates per donor, while CD8 naive took two and CD8 memory one.

The V gene end was trimmed by 5 bases and the J gene end by 2 bases; junction bases not matched to a gene: 12. The CDR3 totals 17 residues. The germline V gene has CDR1 PRHDT and CDR2 FYEKMQ (reference sequence). This table comes from immunoSEQ multiplex PCR, and its TCRdb copy is limited to in-frame clones, with some not included. The sample lists under 1,100,000 clones; around 76% were seen once. The rearrangement links TRBV13 to TRBJ2-5; 9 bases line up with TRBD1. Sequencing was done on a sample of memory CD4+ T cells sorted from blood. The subset is: CD45RA-negative fraction. The TCR sequence derives from a young man in good health. In DNA, the CDR3 is TGTGCCAGCAGCACGCGACCAACAGGGGGCGGACAAGAGACCCAGTACTTC. It encodes CASSTRPTGGGQETQYF.